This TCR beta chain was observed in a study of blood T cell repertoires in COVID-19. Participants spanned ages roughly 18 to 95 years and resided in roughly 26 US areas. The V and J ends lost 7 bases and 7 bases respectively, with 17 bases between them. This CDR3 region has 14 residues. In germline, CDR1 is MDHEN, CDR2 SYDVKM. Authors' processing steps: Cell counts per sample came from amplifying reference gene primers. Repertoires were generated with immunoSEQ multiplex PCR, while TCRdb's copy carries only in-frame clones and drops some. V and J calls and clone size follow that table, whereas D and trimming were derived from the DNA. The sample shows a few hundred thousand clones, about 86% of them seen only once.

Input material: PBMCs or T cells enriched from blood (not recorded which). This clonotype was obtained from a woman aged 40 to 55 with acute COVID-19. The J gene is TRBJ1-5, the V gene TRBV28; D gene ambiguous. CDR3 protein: CASKVGVAGQPQHF. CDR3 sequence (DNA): TGTGCCAGCAAAGTAGGAGTCGCCGGGCAGCCCCAGCATTTT.